The 10 T cell receptor beta chains in this list originate from one sample, sequenced in a study of control samples from healthy donors and cancer patients. Only in-frame clones appear in the TCRdb table, and some are missing; sequencing was by immunoSEQ multiplex PCR. The table lists 100,000 to 150,000 clones, over 75% of them singletons. Material: blood. The receptors here all came from a man aged 18 to 29 in good health.

The chain has TRBV28 and TRBJ1-4; TRBD1 might be the D (6 bases). Trimming left V 2 bases short and J 8 bases short, with 18 bases between. Germline V gene lookup returns CDR1 MDHEN and CDR2 SYDVKM. The CDR3 is 16 amino acids. The CDR3 reads CASSLGQTGRLEKLFF. The DNA of the CDR3 is TGTGCCAGCAGTTTAGGACAGACGGGAAGGTTGGAAAAACTGTTTTTT.

The chain joins TRBV30 to TRBJ1-2; tentatively, D is TRBD1 (6 bases). V shed 7 bases and J shed 4 bases, with 13 bases lying between them. Germline lookup yields CDR1 GTSNPN and CDR2 SVGIG (reference sequence). This CDR3 contains 12 residues. The chain's CDR3 is CAFRTAGYGYTF. The CDR3 nucleotides read TGTGCCTTCCGGACAGCGGGCTATGGCTACACCTTC.

This clone was recorded once. V and J are TRBV30 and TRBJ1-5; tentative D call: TRBD1 (5 bases). V shed 3 bases and J shed 0 bases, with 12 bases lying between them. The CDR3 spans 15 residues. Germline CDR1 GTSNPN, CDR2 SVGIG (reference sequence). CDR3 sequence reads: CAWRLTADSNQPQHF. The CDR3 nucleotides are TGTGCCTGGAGGTTGACAGCGGATAGCAATCAGCCCCAGCATTTT.

This chain uses TRBV5-4 with TRBJ1-2; D possibly corresponds to TRBD1 (5 bases). The CDR3 is 12 residues long. Germline CDR1 is SGHNT and CDR2 is YYREEE (reference sequence). The V and J ends lost 7 bases and 6 bases respectively, with 13 bases between them. Here the CDR3 DNA reads TGTGCCAGCTTGACGCAAGGGGATGGCTACACCTTC. It specifies CASLTQGDGYTF.

V is TRBV9 and J is TRBJ1-1; D unclear. This CDR3 spans 13 amino acids. V was shortened by 4 bases and J by 5 bases, with 12 bases between the two germline ends. Germline V lookup: CDR1 SGDLS, CDR2 YYNGEE. The DNA for the CDR3 is TGTGCCAGCAGCCCATTTTTTGGGACTGAAGCTTTCTTT. Protein: CASSPFFGTEAFF.

The J gene is TRBJ1-5, the V gene TRBV28, with 8 bases lining up with TRBD1. Germline V gene sequence: CDR1 MDHEN, CDR2 SYDVKM. V was clipped by 3 bases and J by 6 bases; unmatched bases: 4. This CDR3 contains 14 residues. The CDR3 sequence: CASSFTGGSQPQHF. Here the CDR3 DNA reads TGTGCCAGCAGTTTTACAGGGGGAAGTCAGCCCCAGCATTTT.

The chain has TRBV5-6 and TRBJ2-5; D remains ambiguous. Germline CDR1 reads SGHDT; CDR2 reads YYEEEE. Trimming pared 0 bases from V and 4 bases from J, leaving 10 bases between. This CDR3 spans 14 amino acids. CDR3 protein: CASSLVGIGETQYF. CDR3 coding DNA: TGTGCCAGCAGCTTGGTGGGCATAGGAGAGACCCAGTACTTC.

The chain links TRBV7-8 to TRBJ1-5, with 9 bases aligning to TRBD1. The germline gives CDR1 SGHVS, CDR2 FQNEAQ. The V and J ends lost 4 bases and 6 bases, in that order; junction bases with no gene match: 10. CDR3 length: 16 amino acids. CDR3 sequence reads: CASSSKTGGMSQPQHF. The CDR3 DNA follows: TGTGCCAGCAGCTCGAAGACAGGGGGTATGTCTCAGCCCCAGCATTTT.

The chain links TRBV6-6 to TRBJ1-4, with a tentative D call TRBD1 (6 bases). Germline CDR1 and CDR2: MNHNY and SVGAGI (reference sequence). Trimming stripped 7 bases from V and 4 bases from J, with 19 bases between. The CDR3 loop spans 16 amino acids. The CDR3 spells CASTASKGGVNEKLFF. The DNA for the CDR3 is TGTGCCAGCACCGCATCGAAGGGGGGAGTTAATGAAAAACTGTTTTTT.

The rearrangement links TRBV15 to TRBJ2-2; D may correspond to TRBD1 or TRBD2 (6 bases each). The germline V gene encodes CDR1 LNHNV and CDR2 YYDKDF (reference sequence). The CDR3 is 16 amino acids. V was cut by 3 bases and J by 4 bases, with 15 bases left in between. The CDR3 reads CATSRVGGWGTGELFF. Written as DNA, the CDR3 is TGTGCCACCAGCAGGGTCGGGGGCTGGGGCACCGGGGAGCTGTTTTTT.